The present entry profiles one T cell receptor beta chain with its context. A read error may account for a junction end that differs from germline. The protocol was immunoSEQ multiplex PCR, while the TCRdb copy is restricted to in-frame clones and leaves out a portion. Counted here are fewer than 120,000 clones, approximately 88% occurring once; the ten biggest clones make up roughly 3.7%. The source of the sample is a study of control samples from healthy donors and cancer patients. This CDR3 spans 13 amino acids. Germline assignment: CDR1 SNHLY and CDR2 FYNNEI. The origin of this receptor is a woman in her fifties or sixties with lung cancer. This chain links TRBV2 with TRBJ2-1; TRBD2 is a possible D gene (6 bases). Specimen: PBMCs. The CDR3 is CASREGTTASEFF. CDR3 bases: TGTGCCAGCAGGGAAGGAACTACGGCTAGCGAGTTCTTC.